Listed below are T cell receptor beta chains from one sample, sequenced in a study of blood T cells in healthy people across ages. TCRdb reprocessed the 5' RACE reads with MiXCR, giving one entry per CDR3 protein. The sample yields around 1.7 million distinct CDR3 sequences, about 30% seen once. Sequenced: blood. The source is a woman between 25 and 40 years old in good health. Both conserved end residues are part of each CDR3. A D gene is named only where the DNA matches it firmly. Only part of the rows carry a size: once, few, many, or a class if the clone is expanded.

J gene: TRBJ2-1; clone size: few; V gene: TRBV28; D gene: TRBD1; CDR3 DNA: TGTGCCAGCAGGCGAGCCGGGACAGGGGCCGGTGAGCAGTTCTTC; CDR3 protein: CASRRAGTGAGEQFF
J gene: TRBJ2-3; clone size: -; V gene: TRBV12-3/TRBV12-4; D gene: -; CDR3 DNA: TGTGCCAGCAAACGGCCGAGCACAGATACGCAGTATTTT; CDR3 protein: CASKRPSTDTQYF
J gene: TRBJ1-1; clone size: -; V gene: TRBV10-3; D gene: TRBD1; CDR3 DNA: TGTGCCATCAGGGGGACAGAACGGAACACCGAAGCTTTCTTT; CDR3 protein: CAIRGTERNTEAFF
J gene: TRBJ2-1; clone size: -; V gene: TRBV18; D gene: TRBD2; CDR3 DNA: TGTGCCAGCTCACCCTCGGCGGGGGGGCAAAATGAGCAGTTCTTC; CDR3 protein: CASSPSAGGQNEQFF
J gene: TRBJ1-1; clone size: few; V gene: TRBV18; D gene: -; CDR3 DNA: TGTGCCAGCTCACCCAGGGGCTGGGACACTGAAGCTTTCTTT; CDR3 protein: CASSPRGWDTEAFF
J gene: TRBJ2-7; clone size: -; V gene: TRBV20-1; D gene: TRBD1; CDR3 DNA: TGCAGTGCTAGAGAAGCGACAGGGGGGAACGAGCAGTACTTC; CDR3 protein: CSAREATGGNEQYF
J gene: TRBJ1-2; clone size: -; V gene: TRBV12-3/TRBV12-4; D gene: TRBD1; CDR3 DNA: TGTGCCAGCAGTCGTCCCGGGACAGAGAACTATGGCTACACCTTC; CDR3 protein: CASSRPGTENYGYTF
J gene: TRBJ2-1; clone size: few; V gene: TRBV12-3/TRBV12-4; D gene: -; CDR3 DNA: TGTGCCAGCAGTTTTACTACGTACACTCAGTTCTTC; CDR3 protein: CASSFTTYTQFF
J gene: TRBJ1-5; clone size: -; V gene: TRBV19; D gene: -; CDR3 DNA: TGTGCCAGTTCGGGACGGATGGTCCAGCCCCAGCATTTT; CDR3 protein: CASSGRMVQPQHF
J gene: TRBJ2-1; clone size: many; V gene: TRBV18; D gene: -; CDR3 DNA: TGTGCCAGCAGCCCGGGGGGCGGCAATGAGCAGTTCTTC; CDR3 protein: CASSPGGGNEQFF
J gene: TRBJ2-7; clone size: -; V gene: TRBV28; D gene: -; CDR3 DNA: TGTGCCAGCAGTCTTCAGACGGCCAGGGGCTCCTACGAGCAGTACTTC; CDR3 protein: CASSLQTARGSYEQYF
J gene: TRBJ2-4; clone size: -; V gene: TRBV6-5; D gene: TRBD1; CDR3 DNA: TGTGCCAGCAGTTACGGGGGGACAGGGGTCACAAGGGCTACGGAGCAGTACTTC; CDR3 protein: CASSYGGTGVTRATEQYF
J gene: TRBJ2-5; clone size: many; V gene: TRBV15; D gene: -; CDR3 DNA: TGTGCCACCAGCAGAGCCCTCTGGGGGCCCGAGACCCAGTACTTC; CDR3 protein: CATSRALWGPETQYF
J gene: TRBJ1-1; clone size: -; V gene: TRBV7-9; D gene: -; CDR3 DNA: TGTGCCAGCAGCCGTGGACCAAGAGGGAACACTGAAGCTTTCTTT; CDR3 protein: CASSRGPRGNTEAFF
J gene: TRBJ2-1; clone size: -; V gene: TRBV30; D gene: TRBD2; CDR3 DNA: TGTGCCTGGAGTGTAAAGGGTCTAGCGGGAGGCAATGAGCAGTTCTTC; CDR3 protein: CAWSVKGLAGGNEQFF
J gene: TRBJ2-1; clone size: -; V gene: TRBV3-1; D gene: -; CDR3 DNA: TGTGCCAGCAGCCAACAGGCCGAATGGCTGGAGCAGTTCTTC; CDR3 protein: CASSQQAEWLEQFF
J gene: TRBJ2-2; clone size: -; V gene: TRBV6-5; D gene: -; CDR3 DNA: TGTGCCAGCAGCCGAGACAGTGTCGCGAACACCGGGGAGCTGTTTTTT; CDR3 protein: CASSRDSVANTGELFF
J gene: TRBJ2-6; clone size: few; V gene: TRBV10-3; D gene: -; CDR3 DNA: TGTGCCATCAGTGAGAACGTCGGGGCCAACGTCCTGACTTTC; CDR3 protein: CAISENVGANVLTF
J gene: TRBJ2-1; clone size: -; V gene: TRBV5-1; D gene: -; CDR3 DNA: TGCGCCAGCAGCTTGGAAGGGGGGGTTGAGCAGTTCTTC; CDR3 protein: CASSLEGGVEQFF
J gene: TRBJ1-5; clone size: few; V gene: TRBV7-2; D gene: TRBD1; CDR3 DNA: TGTGCCAGCAGCTTCCAGACAGGGCAAGGGCAGCCCCAGCATTTT; CDR3 protein: CASSFQTGQGQPQHF
J gene: TRBJ1-5; clone size: few; V gene: TRBV2; D gene: -; CDR3 DNA: TGTGCCAGCAGTGAGGAGGTGGATCAGCCCCAGCATTTT; CDR3 protein: CASSEEVDQPQHF
J gene: TRBJ2-7; clone size: -; V gene: TRBV4-2; D gene: TRBD2; CDR3 DNA: TGTGCCAGCAGCCCAACCCTAGCGGAAAACTCCTACGAGCAGTACTTC; CDR3 protein: CASSPTLAENSYEQYF
J gene: TRBJ2-3; clone size: few; V gene: TRBV13; D gene: -; CDR3 DNA: TGTGCCGGCAGCTTAGGCCTGTTGTGGGAGGATACGCAGTATTTT; CDR3 protein: CAGSLGLLWEDTQYF
J gene: TRBJ2-3; clone size: -; V gene: TRBV15; D gene: -; CDR3 DNA: TGTGCCACCAGCAGAGACACTGGCACCAGGGATACGCAGTATTTT; CDR3 protein: CATSRDTGTRDTQYF
J gene: TRBJ1-1; clone size: -; V gene: TRBV29-1; D gene: -; CDR3 DNA: TGCAGCGTTGGGGGCCCCGGGGCTGAAGCTTTCTTT; CDR3 protein: CSVGGPGAEAFF
J gene: TRBJ2-7; clone size: many; V gene: TRBV4-1; D gene: -; CDR3 DNA: TGCGCCAGCAGCCGCGGGGGGGACAGGGATTACGAGCAGTACTTC; CDR3 protein: CASSRGGDRDYEQYF
J gene: TRBJ1-2; clone size: -; V gene: TRBV5-1; D gene: -; CDR3 DNA: TGCGCCAGCAGCTTGGACCTTACCTATGGCTACACCTTC; CDR3 protein: CASSLDLTYGYTF
J gene: TRBJ1-1; clone size: -; V gene: TRBV6-1; D gene: -; CDR3 DNA: TGTGCCAGCAGTGAAGTAATCGCCTGGGCGGCTTTCTTT; CDR3 protein: CASSEVIAWAAFF
J gene: TRBJ2-1; clone size: -; V gene: TRBV3-1; D gene: -; CDR3 DNA: TGTGCCAGCAGCGCGGGACTCGCTAGCTCCTACAATGAGCAGTTCTTC; CDR3 protein: CASSAGLASSYNEQFF
J gene: TRBJ2-1; clone size: -; V gene: TRBV4-2; D gene: TRBD2; CDR3 DNA: TGTGCCAGCAGCCAAGAGGGTCGGGGACTAGCGGACAATGAGCAGTTCTTC; CDR3 protein: CASSQEGRGLADNEQFF
J gene: TRBJ1-2; clone size: -; V gene: TRBV5-1; D gene: TRBD1; CDR3 DNA: TGCGCCAGCACCCAGACAGGGGATGGCTACACCTTC; CDR3 protein: CASTQTGDGYTF
J gene: TRBJ2-3; clone size: -; V gene: TRBV4-1; D gene: TRBD2; CDR3 DNA: TGCGCCAGCAGCCAAGGACTAGCGTACGCAGATACGCAGTATTTT; CDR3 protein: CASSQGLAYADTQYF
J gene: TRBJ1-1; clone size: -; V gene: TRBV7-2; D gene: -; CDR3 DNA: TGTGCCAGCAGCTTCCTAACTGGATCCAACACTGAAGCTTTCTTT; CDR3 protein: CASSFLTGSNTEAFF
J gene: TRBJ2-3; clone size: -; V gene: TRBV7-7; D gene: TRBD2; CDR3 DNA: TGTGCCAGCGGCCCCGGGGGGGCCAGGACAGATACGCAGTATTTT; CDR3 protein: CASGPGGARTDTQYF
J gene: TRBJ1-4; clone size: -; V gene: TRBV6-5; D gene: TRBD1; CDR3 DNA: TGTGCCGGCAGTTACTCTCGGCAGGGGGATCTCACTAATGAAAAACTGTTTTTT; CDR3 protein: CAGSYSRQGDLTNEKLFF
J gene: TRBJ1-2; clone size: few; V gene: TRBV4-3; D gene: -; CDR3 DNA: TGCGCCAGCAGCCAAGCACGGCAGCTTTATACCTATGGCTACACCTTC; CDR3 protein: CASSQARQLYTYGYTF
J gene: TRBJ2-3; clone size: few; V gene: TRBV7-3; D gene: -; CDR3 DNA: TGTGCCAGCAGCCATGGGACCGCTCACGATACGCAGTATTTT; CDR3 protein: CASSHGTAHDTQYF
J gene: TRBJ2-1; clone size: -; V gene: TRBV6-5; D gene: TRBD2; CDR3 DNA: TGTGCCAGCAGCCCACGACTAGCGGGAGCGTGGAATGAGCAGTTCTTC; CDR3 protein: CASSPRLAGAWNEQFF